These 13 T cell receptor beta chains share one sample of origin, sequenced in a study of tumor-infiltrating lymphocytes in oesophageal squamous cell carcinoma. TCRdb fed the PCR reads into MiXCR, producing one record per CDR3 protein. Of around 9,300 distinct CDR3 sequences listed, 60% to 70% were seen once; the top ten hold 36%. The sample comprised esophageal tumor tissue. The receptors originated from a female donor with esophageal squamous cell carcinoma.

This clonotype was found a few times. This chain uses TRBV7-8 with TRBJ2-5; TRBD1 agrees at 8 bases. From germline, CDR1 is SGHVS and CDR2 FQNEAQ. CDR3 length: 16 residues. V was clipped by 6 bases and J by 1 base; unmatched bases: 10. The CDR3 protein is CASSSPDQGAQETQYF. CDR3 DNA: TGTGCCAGCAGTTCGCCGGACCAGGGGGCCCAAGAGACCCAGTACTTC.

The CDR3 is CASSKAGTVKETQYF. The CDR3 DNA reads TGTGCCAGCAGTAAGGCCGGGACAGTGAAAGAGACCCAGTACTTC. The chain couples TRBV7-6 to TRBJ2-1, with TRBD1 identical over 7 bases. The J call is doubtful: the DNA matches TRBJ2-5 better. CDR1 is SGHVS, CDR2 FNYEAQ, per germline. The CDR3 loop spans 15 amino acids.

The V call is TRBV3-1, the J call TRBJ2-1; 8 bases agree with TRBD2. The CDR3 sequence is 15 residues long. Germline trimming cut 4 bases from V and 4 bases from J; bases unmatched to any gene: 6. From germline, CDR1 is LGHDT and CDR2 YNNKEL (reference sequence). The CDR3 bases are TGTGCCAGCAGCCTCAACCTAGCGGGTTACAATGAGCAGTTCTTC. This encodes CASSLNLAGYNEQFF.

J is TRBJ2-3 and V is TRBV6-2 or TRBV6-3; D ambiguous. The CDR3 is 12 amino acids. CDR1 MNHEY and CDR2 SVGEGT come from the germline V gene. With 7 bases removed from V and 3 bases from J, the gap between germline ends came to 8 bases. The CDR3 nucleotides read TGTGCCAGCACTAGTCGGACAGATACGCAGTATTTT. Translating gives CASTSRTDTQYF.

This clonotype was counted only a few times. The rearrangement uses TRBV10-2 and TRBJ2-1; a weak D match, TRBD1 (6 bases). The germline gives CDR1 WSHSY, CDR2 SAAADI. This CDR3 is 12 amino acids long. The V and J ends lost 5 bases and 9 bases respectively, with 11 bases between them. CDR3 sequence reads: CASSMQGGEQFF. The DNA for the CDR3 is TGCGCCAGCAGTATGCAAGGGGGTGAGCAGTTCTTC.

This clonotype was detected a few times. This sequence joins TRBV7-2 and TRBJ2-5, with 10 bases aligning to TRBD2. The V gene end was trimmed by 2 bases and the J gene end by 5 bases; junction bases not matched to a gene: 5. The length of the CDR3 is 15 residues. CDR1 and CDR2 (germline): SGHTA, FQGNSA. The CDR3 nucleotides read TGTGCCAGCAGCTTATGGACTAGCGGTGGCGAGACCCAGTACTTC. Translation gives CASSLWTSGGETQYF.

This sequence joins TRBV7-8 and TRBJ2-3; tentatively, D is TRBD1 (6 bases). CDR1 is SGHVS, CDR2 FQNEAQ, per germline. The CDR3 loop spans 15 amino acids. The germline V and J ends were trimmed by 8 bases and 2 bases, with 17 bases remaining between them. In nucleotides, the CDR3 is TGTGCCAGCGGTGGGACACGAAGACACACAGATACGCAGTATTTT. Its protein product is CASGGTRRHTDTQYF. Using reference TRBV7-8 and TRBJ2-3 for the parts outside the CDR3, the full variable domain is GAGVSQSPRYKVAKRGQDVALRCDPISGHVSLFWYQQALGQGPEFLTYFQNEAQLDKSGLPSDRFFAERPEGSVSTLKIQRTQQEDSAVYLCASGGTRRHTDTQYFGPGTRLTVL.

The DNA for the CDR3 is TGTGCCAGCAGCCATCCGGGACTAGCGGATACGCAGTATTTT. Translation gives CASSHPGLADTQYF. The J gene is TRBJ2-3, the V gene TRBV7-3, with TRBD2 matching over 10 bases. Per the germline V gene, CDR1 is SGHTA and CDR2 is FQGTGA. V gave up 5 bases and J gave up 6 bases; unmatched junction bases: 5. The CDR3 is made up of 14 amino acids.

This clonotype was detected many times. The rearrangement uses TRBV7-3 and TRBJ2-1; 8 nucleotides align to TRBD2. Germline V CDR1 and CDR2: SGHTA, FQGTGA. This CDR3 spans 16 amino acids. V was pared by 0 bases and J by 3 bases, with 4 bases of the junction left unmatched. In nucleotides, the CDR3 is TGTGCCAGCAGCTTAACGTGGCTAGCGGGCTACAATGAGCAGTTCTTC. As protein: CASSLTWLAGYNEQFF.

Concerning this clonotype: Germline is not matched at one junction end, which may reflect a read error. The chain joins TRBV7-6 to TRBJ2-6; no firm D call. Near its end, the DNA agrees better with TRBJ2-7, so the J call may be wrong. Germline loops: CDR1 SGHVS, CDR2 FNYEAQ. The CDR3 loop spans 15 amino acids. CDR3 region: CASSLEEATNNEQYF. CDR3 coding DNA: TGTGCTAGCAGCTTAGAAGAGGCTACCAACAATGAGCAGTACTTC.

The genes are TRBV15 and TRBJ2-1; TRBD2 is a possible D gene (6 bases). Germline values: CDR1 LNHNV, CDR2 YYDKDF (reference sequence). The CDR3 extends over 13 amino acids. The V gene lost 1 base and the J gene lost 13 bases, with 14 bases spanning the gap. The CDR3 DNA sequence: TGTGCCACCAGCAGAGGTTCTGCGGGAAGTCAGTTCTTC. Encoded protein: CATSRGSAGSQFF.

This rearrangement joins TRBV7-3 to TRBJ2-1; 7 bases are shared with TRBD1. The J call could be wrong; TRBJ2-7 is a better fit for the DNA end. The length of the CDR3 is 13 residues. CDR1 SGHTA and CDR2 FQGTGA come from the germline V gene. The CDR3 sequence is CASSETGFGEQYF. CDR3 bases: TGTGCCAGCAGCGAGACAGGGTTTGGCGAGCAGTACTTC.

This rearrangement joins TRBV12-3 or TRBV12-4 to TRBJ1-2; the D gene is possibly TRBD1 (5 bases). The CDR3 length is 12 residues. The ends were cut back, 0 bases at V and 8 bases at J, with 7 bases in the middle. The CDR3 loop reads CASSLAGDGYTF. CDR3 coding DNA: TGTGCCAGCAGTTTAGCGGGGGACGGCTACACCTTC.